Each of the 10 T cell receptor beta chains below was sequenced from the same sample in a study of Ad26.COV2.S vaccination and SARS-CoV-2 variants. Sequenced by immunoSEQ multiplex PCR; TCRdb stores in-frame clones only, minus some. The sample yields 350,000 to 600,000 clones, nearly 90% seen once. This sample's treatment: 15 to 20 received Ad26.COV2.S at low or high dose, single or two shots; about 5 received placebo; per-sample allocation not given. All samples were drawn on day 63, counting from the first vaccine or placebo injection. The sequenced sample was peripheral blood, obtained in a trial of Ad26.COV2.S vaccine versus placebo. The receptor source for this set is a person between 18 and 65 years old who received the Ad26.COV2.S COVID-19 vaccine or a placebo.

J is TRBJ1-2 and V is TRBV3-1 (or the pseudogene TRBV3-2); no firm D call. This CDR3 is 14 amino acids long. V lost 1 base, J lost 3 bases, and 9 bases lay in between. Germline V gene sequence: CDR1 LGHDT, CDR2 YNNKEL (reference sequence). The CDR3 loop is CASSQGKGYYGYTF. In DNA form, the CDR3 reads TGTGCCAGCAGCCAAGGAAAAGGATACTATGGCTACACCTTC.

The V gene is TRBV4-1, the J gene TRBJ1-3; D gene unclear. Germline-derived CDR1 and CDR2 are MGHRA and YSYEKL. This CDR3 region has 16 residues. Trimming removed 4 bases at V and 0 bases at J, with 13 bases between. The CDR3 spells CASSPDRLFSGNTIYF. DNA of the CDR3: TGCGCCAGCAGCCCTGACCGCTTATTCTCTGGAAACACCATATATTTT.

A remark on this clone: Other DNA sequences in this sample translate to the same CDR3. This chain joins TRBV6-1 and TRBJ2-5; no clear D gene. Germline loops: CDR1 MNHNS, CDR2 SASEGT. V lost 2 bases, J lost 4 bases, and 5 bases lay in between. The CDR3 length is 12 residues. The CDR3 loop reads CASSELGETQYF. DNA of the CDR3: TGTGCCAGCAGTGAATTGGGAGAGACCCAGTACTTC.

The J gene is TRBJ2-7, the V gene TRBV7-9; D could derive from TRBD1 or TRBD2 (5 bases each). Germline V CDR1 and CDR2: SEHNR, FQNEAQ (reference sequence). V lost 5 bases, J lost 5 bases, and 10 bases lay in between. This CDR3 contains 12 residues. The CDR3 coding sequence is TGTGCCAGCAGCGAGGGGAGAAACGAGCAGTACTTC. Its translation: CASSEGRNEQYF.

The J gene is TRBJ2-6, the V gene TRBV24-1; D unresolved. The CDR3 loop spans 15 amino acids. V was clipped by 9 bases and J by 0 bases, with 11 bases between them. Germline V gene lookup returns CDR1 KGHDR and CDR2 SFDVKD. Here the CDR3 DNA reads TGTGCCACCGCAGCGAGAGTCTCTGGGGCCAACGTCCTGACTTTC. This translates into CATAARVSGANVLTF.

The chain combines TRBV19 with TRBJ1-1; D might be TRBD1 (5 bases). The CDR3 has 14 amino acids. V lost 7 bases and J 9 bases, leaving 21 bases between the germline ends. In germline, CDR1 is LNHDA, CDR2 SQIVND (reference sequence). CDR3 sequence reads: CASIEWQGGEQAFF. In DNA form, the CDR3 reads TGTGCCAGTATTGAGTGGCAGGGCGGAGAACAAGCTTTCTTT.

This chain links TRBV7-2 with TRBJ2-3; tentatively, D is TRBD1 (5 bases). The CDR3 loop spans 14 amino acids. V was cut by 8 bases and J by 0 bases, with 12 bases left in between. The germline V gene has CDR1 SGHTA and CDR2 FQGNSA. CDR3 DNA: TGTGCCAGCTCCTGGACACACAGCACAGATACGCAGTATTTT. Residues: CASSWTHSTDTQYF.

J is TRBJ2-3 and V is TRBV30; D gene ambiguous. Germline V gives CDR1 GTSNPN, CDR2 SVGIG (reference sequence). Trimming stripped 2 bases from V and 0 bases from J, with 18 bases between. There are 17 residues in the CDR3. CDR3 bases: TGTGCCTGGAGTAAAAGGAAGACAAGCACCAGCACAGATACGCAGTATTTT. Translating gives CAWSKRKTSTSTDTQYF.

This clone was seen just once. Written as DNA, the CDR3 is TGTGCCAGCAGCTTACAGCTAGCGGGGAATACGCAGTATTTT. It encodes CASSLQLAGNTQYF. The rearrangement uses TRBV7-8 and TRBJ2-3; 9 bases are shared with TRBD2. CDR1 is SGHVS and CDR2 is FQNEAQ in the germline V gene. Trimming at V came to 2 bases and at J to 7 bases, leaving 4 bases not matched to a gene. This CDR3 has 14 amino acids. Based on the CDR3 plus reference TRBV7-8 and TRBJ2-3, the full variable domain is GAGVSQSPRYKVAKRGQDVALRCDPISGHVSLFWYQQALGQGPEFLTYFQNEAQLDKSGLPSDRFFAERPEGSVSTLKIQRTQQEDSAVYLCASSLQLAGNTQYFGPGTRLTVL.

The chain links TRBV12-2 to TRBJ1-5; the tabulated D call, TRBD1, remains unverified against the DNA. TRBV12-2 is shown as a pseudogene. The CDR3 is 17 amino acids. This chain's CDR3 is CASRFTRTGDSNQPQHF. DNA of the CDR3: TGTGCAAGTCGCTTCACCCGGACAGGGGATAGCAATCAGCCCCAGCATTTT.